This paragraph reports one T cell receptor (beta chain). Its antigen is currently unknown. Trimming took off 4 bases at V and 0 bases at J, with 9 bases between the two ends. CDR1 and CDR2 (germline): GTSNPN, SVGIG (reference sequence). This CDR3 is built from 13 residues. The donors were healthy bone marrow donors. The sample is drawn from a study of cytomegalovirus exposure and HLA in healthy donors. Overall study findings and caveats: According to the study, some 160 TCR beta chains were cytomegalovirus-associated.

The PCR ran on 60 Vbeta and 13 Jbeta primers. Profiling relied on immunoSEQ multiplex PCR, and the TCRdb table lists in-frame clones only, not all of them. The table includes some 100,000 clones, 77% detected once. Sequencing was performed on PBMCs. The chain joins TRBV30 to TRBJ1-1; D uncertain. This clonotype was sampled from a man aged 35 to 55 in good health and CMV-seropositive. CDR3 loop: CAWTAGMNTEAFF. CDR3 nucleotide sequence: TGTGCCTGGACTGCAGGAATGAACACTGAAGCTTTCTTT.